Listed below are T cell receptor beta chains from one sample, sequenced in a study of cytomegalovirus exposure and HLA in healthy donors. The table came from immunoSEQ multiplex PCR; TCRdb's copy has only in-frame clones and leaves some out. This table has 150,000 to 200,000 clones, around 86% appearing once. Sequencing input: PBMCs. These receptor sequences come from a man aged 50 to 60 in good health and CMV-seropositive. The CDR3 runs from the conserved cysteine through the conserved F or W. A D gene is named only where the DNA matches it firmly. Expanded clones are given a class, and other clones once, few, many or no size at all.

>-|TRBJ2-1|once|TRBV15
CATGGTEPNNEQFF
TGTGCCACCGGAGGGACGGAGCCAAACAATGAGCAGTTCTTC
>TRBD1|TRBJ2-7|-|TRBV29-1
CSVGTGASYEQYF
TGCAGCGTAGGGACAGGGGCTAGCTACGAGCAGTACTTC
>-|TRBJ1-1|-|TRBV7-3
CASSYGQTAEAFF
TGTGCCAGCAGCTATGGCCAAACCGCTGAAGCTTTCTTT
>TRBD2|TRBJ2-5|-|TRBV9
CASSAPAGGGETQYF
TGTGCCAGCAGCGCCCCAGCGGGGGGAGGAGAGACCCAGTACTTC
>-|TRBJ2-1|-|TRBV5-1
CASSLGQSYNEQFF
TGCGCCAGCAGCTTGGGACAGTCCTACAATGAGCAGTTCTTC
>-|TRBJ1-2|-|TRBV7-9
CSSSLSGSDTSNYGYTF
TGTTCCAGCAGCCTTTCGGGGTCGGATACATCTAACTATGGCTACACCTTC
>-|TRBJ2-7|-|TRBV4-2
CASSQTASGPYEQYF
TGTGCCAGCAGCCAGACTGCCAGCGGCCCATACGAGCAGTACTTC
>TRBD1|TRBJ1-5|-|TRBV9
CASSVGQGINQPQHF
TGTGCCAGCAGCGTGGGACAGGGGATCAATCAGCCCCAGCATTTT
>TRBD2|TRBJ2-3|once|TRBV7-9
CSSSFGGRRVGTDTQYF
TGTTCCAGCAGCTTTGGCGGGAGGAGAGTTGGCACAGATACGCAGTATTTT
>-|TRBJ1-2|-|TRBV4-1
CASSQIGIRGYTF
TGCGCCAGCAGCCAAATAGGCATCAGGGGCTACACCTTC
>TRBD1|TRBJ1-2|-|TRBV2
CASRHRGGNYGYTF
TGTGCCAGCAGGCACAGGGGTGGTAACTATGGCTACACCTTC
>-|TRBJ2-7|-|TRBV13
CASSFGRQGGEQYF
TGTGCCAGCAGCTTTGGCCGCCAGGGAGGAGAGCAGTACTTC
>-|TRBJ1-1|-|TRBV7-2
CASSQWVASGEAFF
TGTGCCAGCAGCCAATGGGTCGCTAGCGGTGAAGCTTTCTTT
>-|TRBJ2-3|few|TRBV4-2
CASSQGTGSITDTQYF
TGTGCCAGCAGCCAAGGTACGGGGTCGATCACAGATACGCAGTATTTT
>-|TRBJ1-6|-|TRBV9
CASSTHVQANSPLHF
TGTGCCAGCAGCACTCACGTACAGGCTAATTCACCCCTCCACTTT
>TRBD2|TRBJ2-1|-|TRBV9
CASSVGSGSSYNEQFF
TGTGCCAGCAGCGTAGGCAGCGGGAGTTCCTACAATGAGCAGTTCTTC
>-|TRBJ1-2|-|TRBV9
CASSVGIGVSGYTF
TGTGCCAGCAGCGTGGGTATAGGGGTCAGTGGCTACACCTTC
>-|TRBJ1-6|-|TRBV7-2
CASSLGRNRPPHF
TGTGCCAGCAGCTTAGGCAGGAACCGACCCCCCCACTTT
>TRBD1|TRBJ1-5|-|TRBV6-5
CASRSQGAGNQPQHF
TGTGCCAGCAGATCACAGGGGGCTGGGAATCAGCCCCAGCATTTT
>TRBD1|TRBJ1-2|-|TRBV27
CASSLRTGDYGYTF
TGTGCCAGCAGTCTCCGGACAGGGGACTATGGCTACACCTTC
>-|TRBJ1-5|once|TRBV5-6
CASSLAAGGNQPQHF
TGTGCCAGCAGCTTGGCTGCAGGGGGCAATCAGCCCCAGCATTTT
>-|TRBJ2-7|-|TRBV19
CASSMGRAEQYF
TGTGCCAGTAGTATGGGCAGGGCCGAGCAGTACTTC
>-|TRBJ1-1|-|TRBV2
CASRGDPGAGAFF
TGTGCCAGCAGGGGGGACCCAGGGGCTGGAGCTTTCTTT
>TRBD1|TRBJ2-7|-|TRBV28
CASSVSGTAYEQYF
TGTGCCAGCAGTGTCTCCGGGACAGCCTACGAGCAGTACTTC
>-|TRBJ1-1|few|TRBV9
CASSGQMNTEAFF
TGTGCCAGCAGCGGACAGATGAACACTGAAGCTTTCTTT